This TCR beta chain came from a study of metastatic and nonmetastatic thyroid tumors. Overall study: Malignant and benign thyroid patients had repertoires compared in peripheral blood and tumor or nodule tissue. Findings and limits, study-wide: Patients with malignant thyroid tumors reportedly had significantly higher TCR beta diversity than those with benign nodules, in blood and tumor.

Authors' analysis steps: To classify distant metastasis in papillary thyroid cancer, a model was built from CDR3 differences across clinicopathological groups. TCRdb reprocessed the PCR reads using MiXCR. These V and J calls originate from TCRdb's pipeline instead of the authors' own analysis. The sample includes about 23,000 clones, less than 25% of them seen just once. On this clone itself: Its antigen is unknown.

Nobody among the patients had been given any treatment before thyroid surgery. The CDR3 length is 15 residues. The germline CDR1 and CDR2 sequences are MDHEN and SYDVKM. V was pared by 5 bases and J by 8 bases, with 8 bases of the junction left unmatched. V is TRBV28 and J is TRBJ2-1; 11 bases map to TRBD2. This clonotype was obtained from a female donor with papillary thyroid cancer or a benign thyroid nodule (not recorded which). Some clones in this sample may be carry-over from other donors' samples. The sequencing sample was made of blood. CDR3 sequence: CASSMTSGNSDEQFF. CDR3 DNA sequence: TGTGCCAGCAGTATGACTAGCGGGAATTCGGATGAGCAGTTCTTC.